This TCR beta chain is drawn from a study of T cell responses to AZD1222 COVID-19 vaccine. Profiling relied on immunoSEQ multiplex PCR, and the TCRdb table lists in-frame clones only, not all of them. The sample contains over 50,000 clones, 60% to 80% of which appear only once. V lost 6 bases and J lost 4, with 15 bases in between. Germline values: CDR1 SGHTA, CDR2 FQGNSA. The CDR3 has 14 amino acids. This chain connects TRBV7-2 to TRBJ1-2, with a possible D match to TRBD1 (5 bases). The sequence came from an adult who received the AZD1222 COVID-19 vaccine. The sequencing here drew on peripheral blood, taken 28 days after the second AZD1222 dose. CDR3 bases: TGTGCCAGCAGTCCCCCGAGGGGTGGCTATGGCTACACCTTC. It yields the protein CASSPPRGGYGYTF.